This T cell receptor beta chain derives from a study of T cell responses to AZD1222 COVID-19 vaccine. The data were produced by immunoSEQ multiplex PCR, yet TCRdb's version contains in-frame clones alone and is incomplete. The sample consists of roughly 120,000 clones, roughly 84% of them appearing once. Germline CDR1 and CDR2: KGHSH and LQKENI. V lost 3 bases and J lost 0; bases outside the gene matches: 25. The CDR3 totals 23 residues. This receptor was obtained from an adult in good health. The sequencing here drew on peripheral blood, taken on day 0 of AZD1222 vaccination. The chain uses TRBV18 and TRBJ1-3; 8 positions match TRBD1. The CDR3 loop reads CASSPQKSTEDRGLLHSGNTIYF. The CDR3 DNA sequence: TGTGCCAGCTCACCCCAAAAGTCAACGGAAGACAGGGGACTCCTGCACTCTGGAAACACCATATATTTT. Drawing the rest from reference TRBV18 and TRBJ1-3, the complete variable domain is NAGVMQNPRHLVRRRGQEARLRCSPMKGHSHVYWYRQLPEEGLKFMVYLQKENIIDESGMPKERFSAEFPKEGPSILRIQQVVRGDSAAYFCASSPQKSTEDRGLLHSGNTIYFGEGSWLTVV.